This TCR beta chain was identified during a study of blood T cell repertoires in COVID-19. This CDR3 has 15 residues. CDR1 is SGHAT, CDR2 FQNNGV, per germline. Germline trimming cut 4 bases from V and 6 bases from J; bases unmatched to any gene: 5. Method: immunoSEQ multiplex PCR; TCRdb's copy keeps in-frame clones and lacks some. Seen here are over 200,000 clones, 80% to 90% observed once, and the top ten hold around 3.6%. The participants were between about 18 and 90 years old and came from some 23 US areas. Material: PBMCs or T cells enriched from blood (not recorded which). The rearrangement uses TRBV11-2 and TRBJ2-1; 11 bases are a match to TRBD2. This clonotype was sampled from a woman in her 30s who had been exposed to COVID-19. CDR3 loop: CASSSIAGGVNEQFF. The DNA for the CDR3 is TGTGCCAGCAGCTCTATAGCGGGAGGGGTCAATGAGCAGTTCTTC.